The 32 T cell receptor beta chains listed next were all sequenced from one sample in a study of CD8 T cells in ankylosing spondylitis. Their antigen targets remain unknown. TCRdb ran MiXCR on the 5' RACE reads and lists one entry per CDR3 protein. The table includes some 400,000 distinct CDR3 sequences, under 25% detected once. Overall study results and limits: Blood from ankylosing spondylitis patients appeared to carry a characteristic roughly 8-variant TCR beta motif.

Sequencing used blood, either unsorted or a sorted T cell fraction (not recorded which). The receptors stem from a male donor with ankylosing spondylitis.

This clonotype was seen a few times. The chain carries TRBV6-5 and TRBJ2-7; 8 bases fit TRBD2. Trimming at V came to 0 bases and at J to 5 bases, leaving 9 bases not matched to a gene. CDR1 MNHEY and CDR2 SVGAGI come from the germline V gene. The CDR3 extends over 16 amino acids. The CDR3 DNA follows: TGTGCCAGCAGTTACTCTGGTTATAGCGGGAATGACGAGCAGTACTTC. This gives the protein CASSYSGYSGNDEQYF.

The V call is TRBV7-9, the J call TRBJ2-5, with TRBD1 identical over 7 bases. CDR3 size: 15 residues. Unmatched junction bases numbered 9, after V lost 3 bases and J lost 5 bases. Germline V CDR1 and CDR2: SEHNR, FQNEAQ (reference sequence). The CDR3 nucleotides are TGTGCCAGCAGCTTGGTGGCAGGGGGTTTGGAGACCCAGTACTTC. Translated, it gives CASSLVAGGLETQYF.

This clonotype was counted a few times. This sequence joins TRBV7-9 and TRBJ2-1; 7 bases line up with TRBD1. Germline V gene data show CDR1 as SEHNR and CDR2 as FQNEAQ (reference sequence). V dropped 6 bases and J dropped 9; count of bases not matched to a gene: 8. There are 13 residues in the CDR3. The CDR3 nucleotides are TGTGCCAGCAGTCCGACAGGGTCGGGTGAGCAGTTCTTC. Translating gives CASSPTGSGEQFF.

This chain joins TRBV6-1 and TRBJ2-3; D call uncertain. Per the germline V gene, CDR1 is MNHNS and CDR2 is SASEGT. CDR3 size: 13 residues. Between the trimmed V and J ends, which lost 3 bases and 4 bases, there was a span of 8 bases. The CDR3 reads CASSDHLPDTQYF. CDR3 sequence (DNA): TGTGCCAGCAGTGACCACTTGCCAGATACGCAGTATTTT.

In its sample, this clonotype was seen once. V and J are TRBV5-6 and TRBJ1-1; the D is unclear. CDR1 and CDR2 from the germline V gene are SGHDT and YYEEEE. V lost 4 bases and J 5 bases, leaving 12 bases between the germline ends. This CDR3 comprises 13 residues. The CDR3, as DNA: TGTGCCAGCAGCACCGGACTGGGGACTGAAGCTTTCTTT. Encoded protein: CASSTGLGTEAFF.

The rearrangement links TRBV5-1 to TRBJ1-1; D unresolved. Trimming cost V 7 bases and J 1 base, with 8 bases left between them. This CDR3 comprises 12 residues. The germline gives CDR1 SGHRS, CDR2 YFSETQ. The CDR3 coding sequence is TGCGCCAGCGGTTCGGGGAACACTGAAGCTTTCTTT. This encodes CASGSGNTEAFF.

The sample holds a few counts of this clonotype. V gene TRBV9 combines with J gene TRBJ2-1, with a tentative D call TRBD2 (6 bases). The V end was cut by 4 bases, the J end by 5 bases, with 16 bases between. The germline gives CDR1 SGDLS, CDR2 YYNGEE. This CDR3 contains 15 residues. CDR3 residues: CASSPNPGSNNEQFF. CDR3 DNA: TGTGCCAGCAGCCCCAATCCCGGGAGCAACAATGAGCAGTTCTTC.

This clonotype occurred a few times. The chain uses TRBV10-3 and TRBJ2-7; 9 positions match TRBD2. In germline, CDR1 is ENHRY, CDR2 SYGVKD. V lost 7 bases, J lost 4 bases, and 5 bases stayed unmatched. The CDR3 runs 13 residues. CDR3 DNA sequence: TGTGCCATCAAGGGGGCGGGAGGGTACGAGCAGTACTTC. Translating it yields CAIKGAGGYEQYF.

A few counts support this clonotype. The rearrangement joins TRBV12-3 or TRBV12-4 to TRBJ2-7; the match to TRBD1 covers 7 bases. CDR3 length: 14 amino acids. The V and J ends lost 6 bases and 2 bases, in that order; junction bases with no gene match: 7. The CDR3 region has the DNA TGTGCCAGCAGAGGACAGGATAGGCCCTACGAGCAGTACTTC. Translating gives CASRGQDRPYEQYF.

There are a few counts of this clonotype. The rearrangement links TRBV5-1 to TRBJ2-1; 15 bases are shared with TRBD2. Germline V CDR1 and CDR2: SGHRS, YFSETQ. With V trimmed by 3 bases and J by 9 bases, 4 bases remained unmatched. The CDR3 runs 15 residues. The CDR3, as DNA: TGCGCCAGCAGCTGGACGGGACTAGCGGGAGGTGAGCAGTTCTTC. Protein: CASSWTGLAGGEQFF.

This rearrangement joins TRBV7-9 to TRBJ2-5; 11 bases map to TRBD2. Germline V gene lookup returns CDR1 SEHNR and CDR2 FQNEAQ (reference sequence). The CDR3 spans 17 residues. V was clipped by 5 bases and J by 5 bases; unmatched bases: 13. The CDR3 spells CASSNEFSGRARETQYF. CDR3 nucleotide sequence: TGTGCCAGCAGCAACGAATTTAGCGGGAGGGCCCGGGAGACCCAGTACTTC.

This rearrangement joins TRBV12-3 or TRBV12-4 to TRBJ1-6; a weak D match, TRBD1 (6 bases). The CDR3 length is 16 residues. Trimming shortened V by 7 bases and J by 6 bases, and 19 bases separated the two germline ends. CDR3 region: CASKKSGARGNSPLHF. CDR3 nucleotide sequence: TGTGCCAGCAAAAAAAGTGGTGCCAGGGGTAATTCACCCCTCCACTTT.

V and J are TRBV6-2 or TRBV6-3 and TRBJ2-1; D is possibly TRBD2 (5 bases). This CDR3 is 14 amino acids long. In germline, CDR1 is MNHEY, CDR2 SVGEGT. Deletions cut 5 bases from V and 2 bases from J, with 10 bases between. The CDR3 DNA follows: TGTGCCAGCAGTCAAGGACTTACCTACAATGAGCAGTTCTTC. Translated, it gives CASSQGLTYNEQFF.

The genes are TRBV4-2 and TRBJ2-2; 11 bases line up with TRBD2. CDR1 is LGHNA, CDR2 YNFKEQ, per germline. CDR3 length: 17 residues. The V and J ends lost 2 bases and 3 bases, in that order; junction bases with no gene match: 5. CDR3 DNA sequence: TGTGCCAGCAGCCAATTAGCGGGAGGGTTCGACACCGGGGAGCTGTTTTTT. It specifies CASSQLAGGFDTGELFF.

J is TRBJ1-5 and V is TRBV10-3; D is ambiguous. V was pared by 0 bases and J by 7 bases, with 4 bases between. CDR1 is ENHRY and CDR2 is SYGVKD in the germline V gene. CDR3 length equals 12 residues. The CDR3 bases are TGTGCCATCAGTGAGTCTCCCCAGCCCCAGCATTTT. Translation gives CAISESPQPQHF.

V gene TRBV6-4 combines with J gene TRBJ2-1, with D perhaps TRBD2 (5 bases). The CDR3 covers 14 residues. Trimming pared 6 bases from V and 3 bases from J, leaving 12 bases between. Germline V gene sequence: CDR1 MRHNA, CDR2 SNTAGT. The CDR3 protein is CASRGEHYYNEQFF. The CDR3 region has the DNA TGTGCCAGCAGGGGAGAGCACTACTACAATGAGCAGTTCTTC.

The rearrangement joins TRBV9 to TRBJ2-3; D gene uncertain. CDR1 SGDLS and CDR2 YYNGEE come from the germline V gene. With 0 bases removed from V and 0 bases from J, the gap between germline ends came to 2 bases. The CDR3 is 13 residues long. CDR3 sequence reads: CASSVVSTDTQYF. CDR3 DNA sequence: TGTGCCAGCAGCGTAGTAAGCACAGATACGCAGTATTTT.

This clonotype was found a few times. The chain recombines TRBV6-1 with TRBJ1-3; 7 positions match TRBD1. Unmatched junction bases numbered 8, after V lost 6 bases and J lost 0 bases. This CDR3 comprises 16 residues. The V gene's germline CDR1 is MNHNS and CDR2 SASEGT. CDR3 DNA: TGTGCCAGCAGACCCGGACAGGCCCGCTCTGGAAACACCATATATTTT. This gives the protein CASRPGQARSGNTIYF.

This clonotype was seen many times. The chain joins TRBV5-1 to TRBJ1-4, with D uncertain. Looked up from germline, CDR1 is SGHRS and CDR2 is YFSETQ. The CDR3 is 14 residues long. Trimming cost V 0 bases and J 4 bases, with 7 bases left between them. CDR3 bases: TGCGCCAGCAGCTTGGACAGCAGTAATGAAAAACTGTTTTTT. Protein: CASSLDSSNEKLFF.

This clonotype was observed at least ten times. V gene TRBV7-3 combines with J gene TRBJ1-1; D unclear. V was clipped by 5 bases and J by 3 bases, with 10 bases between them. Germline assignment: CDR1 SGHTA and CDR2 FQGTGA. The CDR3 totals 13 residues. Here the CDR3 DNA reads TGTGCCAGCAGCCTTAATTTGGACACTGAAGCTTTCTTT. Its translation: CASSLNLDTEAFF.

This clonotype has just a few counts. The J gene is TRBJ1-1, the V gene TRBV12-3 or TRBV12-4, with D tentatively TRBD1 (5 bases). The CDR3 loop spans 15 amino acids. V was trimmed by 6 bases and J by 5 bases, leaving 19 bases between them. The CDR3 coding sequence is TGTGCCAGCAGCCGTCACGCCCGACAGAGAACTGAAGCTTTCTTT. Translating it yields CASSRHARQRTEAFF.

V gene TRBV14 combines with J gene TRBJ2-7, with 9 bases lining up with TRBD1. Germline CDR1 and CDR2: SGHDN and FVKESK. The CDR3 runs to 14 residues. The J segment lost 6 bases and the V segment lost 2 bases, leaving 5 bases of the junction unmatched. CDR3 sequence reads: CASSQLGTGLEQYF. CDR3 nucleotides: TGTGCCAGCAGCCAACTCGGGACAGGGCTCGAGCAGTACTTC.

The chain couples TRBV5-1 to TRBJ2-2, with 7 bases that match TRBD2. Germline CDR1 SGHRS, CDR2 YFSETQ. Losses at the gene ends were 1 base for V and 3 bases for J; bases not matched to a gene: 3. The CDR3 is made up of 15 amino acids. The CDR3 here is CASSLFAGDTGELFF. The CDR3, as DNA: TGCGCCAGCAGCTTGTTTGCGGGGGACACCGGGGAGCTGTTTTTT. Using reference TRBV5-1 and TRBJ2-2 for the parts outside the CDR3, the full variable domain is KAGVTQTPRYLIKTRGQQVTLSCSPISGHRSVSWYQQTPGQGLQFLFEYFSETQRNKGNFPGRFSGRQFSNSRSEMNVSTLELGDSALYLCASSLFAGDTGELFFGEGSRLTVL.

This clonotype has only a few counts. The chain employs TRBV12-3 or TRBV12-4 and TRBJ1-3; D gene ambiguous. Deletions cut 6 bases from V and 0 bases from J, with 9 bases between. The CDR3 is 14 amino acids. CDR3 DNA: TGTGCCAGCAGCCGACTGGGCTCTGGAAACACCATATATTTT. Translating it yields CASSRLGSGNTIYF.

This clonotype was seen a few times. V and J are TRBV20-1 and TRBJ1-3, with D perhaps TRBD1 (5 bases). This CDR3 contains 16 residues. Germline lookup yields CDR1 DFQATT and CDR2 SNEGSKA (reference sequence). V was pared by 3 bases and J by 3 bases, with 18 bases between. The CDR3 spells CSASSTSGAGGNTIYF. In DNA, the CDR3 is TGCAGTGCTAGCTCAACCTCCGGGGCAGGTGGAAACACCATATATTTT.

This rearrangement joins TRBV6-1 to TRBJ1-5; 11 bases fit TRBD1. The CDR3 has 15 amino acids. V was pared by 5 bases and J by 4 bases, with 4 bases of the junction left unmatched. Germline loops: CDR1 MNHNS, CDR2 SASEGT. This CDR3 is CASSRDRGWNQPQHF. DNA of the CDR3: TGTGCCAGCAGTAGGGACAGGGGGTGGAATCAGCCCCAGCATTTT.

The chain has TRBV11-2 and TRBJ2-3; 11 nucleotides line up with TRBD2. CDR1 and CDR2 from the germline V gene are SGHAT and FQNNGV. Trimming removed 1 base from V and 5 bases from J; junction bases left unmatched: 5. CDR3 size: 16 residues. The CDR3 loop reads CASSLALAGGIDTQYF. The CDR3 DNA is TGTGCCAGCAGCTTAGCCCTAGCGGGAGGCATAGATACGCAGTATTTT. Complete variable domain (other parts from reference TRBV11-2 and TRBJ2-3): EAGVAQSPRYKIIEKRQSVAFWCNPISGHATLYWYQQILGQGPKLLIQFQNNGVVDDSQLPKDRFSAERLKGVDSTLKIQPAKLEDSAVYLCASSLALAGGIDTQYFGPGTRLTVL.

The gene calls are TRBV11-2 and TRBJ2-3; unclear D gene. This CDR3 comprises 15 residues. V lost 6 bases and J 4 bases, leaving 17 bases between the germline ends. Germline V CDR1 and CDR2: SGHAT, FQNNGV. The CDR3, as DNA: TGTGCCAGCAGGAGTCAAGGGCTAGAGGCAGATACGCAGTATTTT. Translation gives CASRSQGLEADTQYF.

V and J are TRBV29-1 and TRBJ2-3; tentatively, D is TRBD1 (6 bases). The germline CDR1 and CDR2 sequences are SQVTM and ANQGSEA. The CDR3 has 14 amino acids. V lost 4 bases to trimming and J lost 0 bases, with 11 bases between them. CDR3 residues: CSVAGTSSTDTQYF. In DNA, the CDR3 is TGCAGCGTTGCAGGGACAAGTAGCACAGATACGCAGTATTTT.

This clonotype was seen at least ten times. The V and J genes are TRBV29-1 and TRBJ2-3; 7 bases are a match to TRBD1. The CDR3 spans 13 residues. Trimming cost V 8 bases and J 4 bases; bases outside gene matches: 9. From germline, CDR1 is SQVTM and CDR2 ANQGSEA. CDR3 amino acids: CSLDRVISDTQYF. The CDR3 DNA reads as TGCAGCCTCGACAGGGTCATTTCAGATACGCAGTATTTT.

V gene TRBV7-9 combines with J gene TRBJ2-1; unclear D gene. The V end was cut by 2 bases, the J end by 5 bases, with 10 bases between. The CDR3 runs 14 residues. Germline assignment: CDR1 SEHNR and CDR2 FQNEAQ (reference sequence). CDR3 in DNA: TGTGCCAGCAGCTTAACCTCTTCCCACAATGAGCAGTTCTTC. The encoded protein is CASSLTSSHNEQFF.

There are a few counts of this clonotype. The V gene is TRBV5-6, the J gene TRBJ2-3; D not certain. Trimming pared 4 bases from V and 2 bases from J, leaving 11 bases between. Per the germline V gene, CDR1 is SGHDT and CDR2 is YYEEEE. The CDR3 runs to 14 residues. CDR3 amino acids: CASSTGGDTDTQYF. CDR3 sequence (DNA): TGTGCCAGCAGCACCGGTGGAGACACAGATACGCAGTATTTT.